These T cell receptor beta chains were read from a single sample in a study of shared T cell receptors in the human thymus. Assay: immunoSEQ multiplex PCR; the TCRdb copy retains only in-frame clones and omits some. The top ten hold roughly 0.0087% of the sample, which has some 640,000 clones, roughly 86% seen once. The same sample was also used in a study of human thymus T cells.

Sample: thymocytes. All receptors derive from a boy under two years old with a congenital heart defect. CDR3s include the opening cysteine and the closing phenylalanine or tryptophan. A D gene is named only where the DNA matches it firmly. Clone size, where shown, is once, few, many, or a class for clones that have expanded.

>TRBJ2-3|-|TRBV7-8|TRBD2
TGTGCCAGCAGCGGCCTACTGAGCGGGATAAGCACAGATACGCAGTATTTT
CASSGLLSGISTDTQYF
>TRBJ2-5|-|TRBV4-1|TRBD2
TGCGCCAGCAGCCGGATATCCGGACTAGCGGGGGGAGAGACCCAGTACTTC
CASSRISGLAGGETQYF
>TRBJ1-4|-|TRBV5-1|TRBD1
TGCGCCAGCAGCTTGGCTGGGGACAGGGGCGTCGGAAAACTGTTTTTT
CASSLAGDRGVGKLFF
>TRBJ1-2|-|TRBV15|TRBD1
TGTGCCACCAGCCGGACAGGGGTCGGCTACACCTTC
CATSRTGVGYTF
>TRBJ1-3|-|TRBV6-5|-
TGTGCCAGCAGCTCCGGACAGGGAAACACCATATATTTT
CASSSGQGNTIYF
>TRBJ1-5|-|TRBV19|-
TGTGCCAGTAGTATAGCGAATCAGCCCCAGCATTTT
CASSIANQPQHF
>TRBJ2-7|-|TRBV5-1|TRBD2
TGCGCCAGCAGCTGGTGGGTAGCGGGGACATACGAGCAGTACTTC
CASSWWVAGTYEQYF
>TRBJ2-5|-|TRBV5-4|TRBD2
TGTGCCAGCAGCTTGAGGAGGAGTAGCGGGGTTGGTGAGACCCAGTACTTC
CASSLRRSSGVGETQYF
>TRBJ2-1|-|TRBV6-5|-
TGTGCCAGCAGTTACTCGGCGGGACCCAATGAGCAGTTCTTC
CASSYSAGPNEQFF
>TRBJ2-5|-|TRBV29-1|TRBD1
TGCAGCGTGACAGGGGGCTTGGAGACCCAGTACTTC
CSVTGGLETQYF
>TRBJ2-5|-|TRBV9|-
TGTGCCAGCAGCGTAGTGGCCTCGGGGGGCCAGGAGACCCAGTACTTC
CASSVVASGGQETQYF
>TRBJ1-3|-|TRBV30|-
TGTGCCTGGAGTGTAAAGATTACTACAGGGTTTATGAACACCATATATTTT
CAWSVKITTGFMNTIYF
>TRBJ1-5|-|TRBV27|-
TGTGCCAGCAGAAATACATTCAATCAGCCCCAGCATTTT
CASRNTFNQPQHF
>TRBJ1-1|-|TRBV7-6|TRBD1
TGTGCCAGCAGCTTACTTACAGGGGGGAACACTGAAGCTTTCTTT
CASSLLTGGNTEAFF
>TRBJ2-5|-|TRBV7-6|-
TGTGCCAGCAGCTTAGCGGGGGGGCAGGAGACCCAGTACTTC
CASSLAGGQETQYF
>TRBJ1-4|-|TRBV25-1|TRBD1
TGTGCCAGCAGTAAGGGGGCAGAATGGGGTGAAAAACTGTTTTTT
CASSKGAEWGEKLFF
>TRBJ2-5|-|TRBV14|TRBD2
TGTGCCAGCAGCCCTCACCGGAAGACTAGCGGAGGCGAAGAGACCCAGTACTTC
CASSPHRKTSGGEETQYF
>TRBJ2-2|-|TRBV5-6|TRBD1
TGTGCCAGCAGCTCCACAGGGGGCCACACCGGGGAGCTGTTTTTT
CASSSTGGHTGELFF
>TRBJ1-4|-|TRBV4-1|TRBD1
TGCGCCAGCAGCCAGCGCGTCCGGGACAGGGACGAAAAACTGTTTTTT
CASSQRVRDRDEKLFF
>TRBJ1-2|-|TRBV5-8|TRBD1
TGTGCCAGCAGCCCGACGACAGGGCACTATGGCTACACCTTC
CASSPTTGHYGYTF
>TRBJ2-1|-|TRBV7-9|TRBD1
TGTGCCAGCAGCCCGGGAGGGGACAGGGGGTACAATGAGCAGTTCTTC
CASSPGGDRGYNEQFF
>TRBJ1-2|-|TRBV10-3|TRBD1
TGTGCCATCAGATCGGACAGGGGGATCTATGGCTACACCTTC
CAIRSDRGIYGYTF
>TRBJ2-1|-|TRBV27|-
TGTGCCAGCAGCGGCGGGCCAAGCTCCTACAATGAGCAGTTCTTC
CASSGGPSSYNEQFF
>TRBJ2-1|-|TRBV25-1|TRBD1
TGTGCCAGCAGTGAGAGGGGACCGGGACAGGGAAACAATGAGCAGTTCTTC
CASSERGPGQGNNEQFF
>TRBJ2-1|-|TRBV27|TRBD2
TGTGCCAGCAGTTTATCGGGAATAGCGGGGACCTCCTACAATGAGCAGTTCTTC
CASSLSGIAGTSYNEQFF
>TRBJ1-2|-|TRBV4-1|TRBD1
TGCGCCAGCAGCCAAGATTCTAACCACAGGGGTTACTATGGCTACACCTTC
CASSQDSNHRGYYGYTF
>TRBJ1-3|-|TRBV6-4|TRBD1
TGTGCCAGCCACGGGACAGCCATAAAGAGGGGAAACACCATATATTTT
CASHGTAIKRGNTIYF
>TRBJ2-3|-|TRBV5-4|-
TGTGCCAGCAGCTCGAAGTACCCACACACTTCAATACTAACAGATACGCAGTATTTT
CASSSKYPHTSILTDTQYF
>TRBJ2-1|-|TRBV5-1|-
TGCGCCAGCCGGCTCTGGAGGGCCGGAGACAATGAGCAGTTCTTC
CASRLWRAGDNEQFF
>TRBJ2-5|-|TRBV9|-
TGTGCCAGCAGCGTAGCGGAGCGCCACCAAGAGACCCAGTACTTC
CASSVAERHQETQYF
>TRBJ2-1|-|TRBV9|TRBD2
TGTGCCAGCAGCGCGGCCGGGACTAGCGGGAGGTGGGCACACAATGAGCAGTTCTTC
CASSAAGTSGRWAHNEQFF
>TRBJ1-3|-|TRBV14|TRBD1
TGTGCCAGCAGCCCGGACAGGGGCTCTGGAAACACCATATATTTT
CASSPDRGSGNTIYF
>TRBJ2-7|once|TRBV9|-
TGTGCCAGCAGCGTAAGGGATGGGGGGGAGCAGTACTTC
CASSVRDGGEQYF
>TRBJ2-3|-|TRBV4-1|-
TGCGCCAGCAGCCAAGATCAGGGGACCCCAGATACGCAGTATTTT
CASSQDQGTPDTQYF
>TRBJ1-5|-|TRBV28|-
TGTGCCAGCAGTCCACACCTTAATCAGCCCCAGCATTTT
CASSPHLNQPQHF
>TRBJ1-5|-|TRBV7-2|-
TGTGCCAGCAGCTTAGCGATTTACGGCCTAGAGAATCAGCCCCAGCATTTT
CASSLAIYGLENQPQHF
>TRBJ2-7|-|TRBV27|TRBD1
TGTGCCAGCAGGTCGGGACAGCCACCCTACGAGCAGTACTTC
CASRSGQPPYEQYF
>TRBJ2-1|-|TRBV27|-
TGTGCCAGCAGGGCTACGACGGGAAACAATGAGCAGTTCTTC
CASRATTGNNEQFF
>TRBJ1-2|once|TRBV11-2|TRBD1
TGTGCCAGCAGCTTAGGGGGACAGGCGGGTGACACCTTC
CASSLGGQAGDTF
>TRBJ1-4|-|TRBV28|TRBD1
TGTGCCAGCAGTTGGGACAGGGGGAAGGCTAATGAAAAACTGTTTTTT
CASSWDRGKANEKLFF
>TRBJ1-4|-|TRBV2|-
TGTGCCAGCAGTGATGGGGGGACTGTTGAAAAACTGTTTTTT
CASSDGGTVEKLFF
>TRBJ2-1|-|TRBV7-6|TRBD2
TGTGCCAGCACCAACGGACTAGCGGGGGACAATGAGCAGTTCTTC
CASTNGLAGDNEQFF
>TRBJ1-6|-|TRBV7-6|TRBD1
TGTGCCAGCAGCTTCGGACAGGTGCCTTCCCCCCTCCACTTT
CASSFGQVPSPLHF
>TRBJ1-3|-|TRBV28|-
TGTGCCAGCAGCTATAGCAGGGTCTGGGGAAACACCATATATTTT
CASSYSRVWGNTIYF
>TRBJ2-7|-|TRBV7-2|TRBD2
TGTGCCAGCAGCCCCAGCGGGACTAGCGGAACCTACGAGCAGTACTTC
CASSPSGTSGTYEQYF
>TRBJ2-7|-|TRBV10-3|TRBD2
TGTGCCATCAGTGAGAAGGTAGCGGGTCGTTGCGAGCAGTACTTC
CAISEKVAGRCEQYF